The TCR beta chain under discussion was sequenced for a study of regulatory T cells in long-lasting Graves disease. Germline V CDR1 and CDR2: SGHAT, FQNNGV. The V and J ends lost 7 bases and 6 bases respectively, with 18 bases between them. The CDR3 consists of 14 residues. Assembly of TCR beta libraries relied on iRepertoire HTBI primers together with Arm-PCR of CDR3 regions. TCRdb reanalysed the multiplex PCR reads using MiXCR and keeps one entry per CDR3 protein. Here the sample spans about 470,000 distinct CDR3 sequences, less than 25% being singletons. In its sample, this clonotype was seen many times. No antigen is known for it. Stated time point: persistent/refractory GD, antithyroid drugs over 5 years with positive TRAb. Making the TCR library involved RNA that had been extracted from PBMCs. As a group, patients came from one endocrinology department in Xi'an, China. EDTA tubes were used for drawing about 9 milliliters of peripheral blood.

Notes on the study in general: The analysis examined peripheral blood only and excluded thyroid tissue.

The gene calls are TRBV11-2 and TRBJ1-1; unclear D gene. This clonotype originated in a female donor with Graves disease. The specimen was peripheral blood mononuclear cells (PBMCs), collected when the disease was refractory, from a patient treated with antithyroid drugs. The CDR3 bases are TGTGCCAGCACCGAAAACTGGTCTCGGGCTGAAGCTTTCTTT. It is translated as CASTENWSRAEAFF.